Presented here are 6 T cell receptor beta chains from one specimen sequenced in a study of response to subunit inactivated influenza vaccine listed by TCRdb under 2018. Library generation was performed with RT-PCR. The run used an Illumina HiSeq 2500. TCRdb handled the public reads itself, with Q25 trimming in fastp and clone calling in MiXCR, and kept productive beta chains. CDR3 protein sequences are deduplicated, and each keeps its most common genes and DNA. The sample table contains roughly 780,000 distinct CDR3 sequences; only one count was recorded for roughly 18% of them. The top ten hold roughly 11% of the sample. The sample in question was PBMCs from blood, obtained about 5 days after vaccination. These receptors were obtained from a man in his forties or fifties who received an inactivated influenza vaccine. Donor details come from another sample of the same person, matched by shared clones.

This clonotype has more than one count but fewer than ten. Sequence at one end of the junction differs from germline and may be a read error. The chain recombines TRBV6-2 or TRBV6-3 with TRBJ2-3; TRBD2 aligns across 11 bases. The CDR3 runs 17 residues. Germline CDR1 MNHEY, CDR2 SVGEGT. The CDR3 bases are TGTGCCAGCAGTGACTCCCCACTAGCGGGGGGCACAGATACGCAGTATTTT. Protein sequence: CASSDSPLAGGTDTQYF.

The CDR3 nucleotides read TGTGCCAGCAGCTTAAGGACAGGGTGGAACTACGAGCAGTACTTC. Translated: CASSLRTGWNYEQYF. This sequence joins TRBV7-3 and TRBJ2-7, with 8 bases that match TRBD1. The CDR3 contains 15 residues. Looked up from germline, CDR1 is SGHTA and CDR2 is FQGTGA. V was pared by 1 base and J by 3 bases, with 5 bases of the junction left unmatched.

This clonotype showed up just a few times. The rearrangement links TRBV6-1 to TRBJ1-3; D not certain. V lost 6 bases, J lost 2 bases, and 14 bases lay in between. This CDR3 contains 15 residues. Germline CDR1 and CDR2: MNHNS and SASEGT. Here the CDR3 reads CASRRFGVTGNTIYF. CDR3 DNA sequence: TGTGCCAGCAGGCGATTCGGGGTTACTGGAAACACCATATATTTT.

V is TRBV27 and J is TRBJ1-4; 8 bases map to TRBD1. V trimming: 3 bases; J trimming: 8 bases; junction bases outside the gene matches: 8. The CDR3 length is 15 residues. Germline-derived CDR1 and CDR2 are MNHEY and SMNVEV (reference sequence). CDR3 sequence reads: CASSFRTGRWEKLFF. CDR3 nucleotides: TGTGCCAGCAGTTTCCGGACAGGGAGATGGGAAAAACTGTTTTTT.

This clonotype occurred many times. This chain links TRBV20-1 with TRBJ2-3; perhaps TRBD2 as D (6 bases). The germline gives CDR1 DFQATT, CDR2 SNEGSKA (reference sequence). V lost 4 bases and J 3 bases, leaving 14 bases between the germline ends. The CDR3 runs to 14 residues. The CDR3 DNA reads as TGCAGTGCTAACGTCGGGAGTCCAACAGATACGCAGTATTTT. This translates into CSANVGSPTDTQYF.

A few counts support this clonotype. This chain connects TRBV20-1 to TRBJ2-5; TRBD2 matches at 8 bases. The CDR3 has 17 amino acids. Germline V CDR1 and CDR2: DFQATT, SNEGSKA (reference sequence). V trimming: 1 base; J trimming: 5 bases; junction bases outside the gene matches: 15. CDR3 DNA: TGCAGTGCTAGAGGCCACGACGGGACTAGACCTCGGGAGACCCAGTACTTC. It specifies CSARGHDGTRPRETQYF.